This is a list of T cell receptor beta chains from one sample in a study of a mutant IDH1 vaccine in newly diagnosed glioma. Measured with immunoSEQ multiplex PCR; TCRdb has only the in-frame clones, and not every one. The sample has about 54,000 clones; around 80% are singletons. This specimen was PBMCs, taken from a glioma patient treated with radiotherapy, temozolomide or both. These receptors all stem from a man aged 18 to 35 with glioma. The CDR3 runs from the conserved cysteine through the conserved F or W. The D gene is left open where the match is weak. Not all rows give a size; the values are once, few, many and, for expanded clones, a class.

NA	TRBV2	NA	TRBJ2-2	TGTGCCTGGCGGGTCACAGGCGGCTTGGGGGAAACCGGGGAGCTGTTTTTT	CAWRVTGGLGETGELFF
NA	TRBV6-5	TRBD1	TRBJ1-1	TGTGCCAGCAGTTTCAGGGGGGGGAACACTGAAGCTTTCTTT	CASSFRGGNTEAFF
NA	TRBV10-3	TRBD2	TRBJ2-2	TGTGCCACCACGAGTAGCGGGAGTTCGGCCGGGGAGCTGTTTTTT	CATTSSGSSAGELFF
NA	TRBV28	NA	TRBJ1-1	TGTGCCAGCAAGCAGGTGGGAATCACTGAAGCTTTCTTT	CASKQVGITEAFF
NA	TRBV5-4	NA	TRBJ2-2	TGTGCCAGCAGCCTCGACACCGGGGAGCTGTTTTTT	CASSLDTGELFF
few	TRBV13	NA	TRBJ1-1	TGTGCCAGCAGCGAGACAGTAAACACTGAAGCTTTCTTT	CASSETVNTEAFF
once	TRBV19	TRBD2	TRBJ2-1	TGTGCCAGCCACCCAGGCGGGAGGTATGAGCAGTTCTTC	CASHPGGRYEQFF
NA	TRBV5-1	NA	TRBJ2-7	TGCGCCAGCAGCTTGAGGGGGGAATTCTACGAGCAGTACTTC	CASSLRGEFYEQYF
NA	TRBV12-5	TRBD1	TRBJ2-1	TGTGCTAGTGGTTTGCCAACCGACTCAGACAGGGTGGGATACAATGAGCAGTTCTTC	CASGLPTDSDRVGYNEQFF
NA	TRBV30	NA	TRBJ1-1	TGTGCCTGGAGTGCACTTTTGAGGGTTGGCACTGAAGCTTTCTTT	CAWSALLRVGTEAFF
once	TRBV2	TRBD2	TRBJ2-7	TGTGCCAGCAGGAAGGGACTAGCGATCTCCTACGAGCAGTACTTC	CASRKGLAISYEQYF
NA	TRBV19	TRBD1	TRBJ1-5	TGTGCCAGTGATTGGGCAGGGGGCCATCAGCCCCAGCATTTT	CASDWAGGHQPQHF
NA	TRBV7-2	TRBD1	TRBJ1-4	TGTGCCAGCAGCCAGGACAGGGCTAATGAAAAACTGTTTTTT	CASSQDRANEKLFF
NA	TRBV11-2	NA	TRBJ1-2	TGTGCCAGCAGCACGGGACCGAATAACTATGGCTACACCTTC	CASSTGPNNYGYTF
medium-sized	TRBV12-1	NA	TRBJ2-3	TGTGCCAGCAGCTTGAGGTGGGACAGGGACGGAGATACGCAGTATTTT	CASSLRWDRDGDTQYF
NA	TRBV7-8	NA	TRBJ2-1	TGTGCCAGCAGCTTGGCGACCAGCTCCTACAATGAGCAGTTCTTC	CASSLATSSYNEQFF
NA	TRBV7-6	TRBD2	TRBJ2-7	TGTGCCAGCAGTCGGGGACTAGCTCATCGCGAGCAGTACTTC	CASSRGLAHREQYF
many	TRBV13	NA	TRBJ2-5	TGTGCCAGCAGTCGTGGGGGCATATCGGGCGAGACCCAGTACTTC	CASSRGGISGETQYF